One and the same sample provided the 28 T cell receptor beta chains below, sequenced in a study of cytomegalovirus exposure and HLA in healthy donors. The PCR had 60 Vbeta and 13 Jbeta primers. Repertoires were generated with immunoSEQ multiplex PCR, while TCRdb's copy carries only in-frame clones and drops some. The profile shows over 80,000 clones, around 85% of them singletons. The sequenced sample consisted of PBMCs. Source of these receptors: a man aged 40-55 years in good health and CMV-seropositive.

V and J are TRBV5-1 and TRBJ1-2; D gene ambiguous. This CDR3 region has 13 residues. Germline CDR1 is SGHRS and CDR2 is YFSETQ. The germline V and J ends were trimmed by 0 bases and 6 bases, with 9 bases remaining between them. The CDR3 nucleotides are TGCGCCAGCAGCTTGGGAGGACTAGATGGCTACACCTTC. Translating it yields CASSLGGLDGYTF.

The CDR3, as DNA: TGTGCCAGTAGTATTGGGGGGGTTATGAACACTGAAGCTTTCTTT. It codes for CASSIGGVMNTEAFF. The chain combines TRBV19 with TRBJ1-1; tentative D call: TRBD1 (5 bases). Looked up from germline, CDR1 is LNHDA and CDR2 is SQIVND (reference sequence). The CDR3 covers 15 residues. The V gene lost 3 bases and the J gene lost 0 bases, with 11 bases spanning the gap.

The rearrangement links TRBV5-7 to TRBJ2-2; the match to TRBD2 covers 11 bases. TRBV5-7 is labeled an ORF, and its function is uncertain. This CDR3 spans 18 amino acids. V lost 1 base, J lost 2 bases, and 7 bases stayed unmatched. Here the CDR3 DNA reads TGTGCCAGCAGCTTGTATGGCGGACTAGCGGGTAACACCGGGGAGCTGTTTTTT. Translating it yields CASSLYGGLAGNTGELFF.

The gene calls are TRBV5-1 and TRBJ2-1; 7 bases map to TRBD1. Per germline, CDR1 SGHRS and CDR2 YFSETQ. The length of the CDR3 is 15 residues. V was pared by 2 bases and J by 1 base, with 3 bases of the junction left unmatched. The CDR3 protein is CASSLSQGSYNEQFF. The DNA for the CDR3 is TGCGCCAGCAGCTTATCACAGGGGTCCTACAATGAGCAGTTCTTC.

Written as DNA, the CDR3 is TGTGCCAGCAGTACAGCAGGGGCCACTGAAGCTTTCTTT. Protein sequence: CASSTAGATEAFF. This chain links TRBV25-1 with TRBJ1-1, with a weak D call TRBD1 (6 bases). Deletions cut 5 bases from V and 4 bases from J, with 11 bases between. The CDR3 extends over 13 amino acids. Germline lookup yields CDR1 MGHDK and CDR2 SYGVNS.

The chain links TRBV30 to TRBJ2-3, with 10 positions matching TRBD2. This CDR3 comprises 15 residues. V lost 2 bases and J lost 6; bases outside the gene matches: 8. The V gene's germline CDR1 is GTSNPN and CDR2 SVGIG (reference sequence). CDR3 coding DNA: TGTGCCTGGAGTTCGTCTAGCGGGAGAGGGGATACGCAGTATTTT. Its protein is CAWSSSSGRGDTQYF.

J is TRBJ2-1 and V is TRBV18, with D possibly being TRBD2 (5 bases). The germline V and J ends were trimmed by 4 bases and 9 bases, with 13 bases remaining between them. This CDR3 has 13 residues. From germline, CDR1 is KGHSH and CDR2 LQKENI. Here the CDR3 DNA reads TGTGCCAGCTCACTAGGGATTGAGGGTGAGCAGTTCTTC. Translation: CASSLGIEGEQFF.

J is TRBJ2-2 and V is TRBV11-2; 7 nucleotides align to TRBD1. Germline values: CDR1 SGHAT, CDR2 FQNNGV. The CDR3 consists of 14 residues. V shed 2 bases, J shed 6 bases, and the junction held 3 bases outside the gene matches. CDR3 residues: CASSLIGGAGELFF. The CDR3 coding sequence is TGTGCCAGCAGCTTAATAGGGGGCGCCGGGGAGCTGTTTTTT.

CDR3 sequence: CASSLAGLAGGSYNEQFF. The CDR3 region has the DNA TGCGCCAGCAGCTTGGCCGGCTTAGCGGGAGGCTCCTACAATGAGCAGTTCTTC. The chain uses TRBV5-1 and TRBJ2-1, with 10 positions matching TRBD2. Trimming removed 0 bases from V and 0 bases from J; junction bases left unmatched: 6. This CDR3 is 18 amino acids long. Germline CDR1 and CDR2: SGHRS and YFSETQ.

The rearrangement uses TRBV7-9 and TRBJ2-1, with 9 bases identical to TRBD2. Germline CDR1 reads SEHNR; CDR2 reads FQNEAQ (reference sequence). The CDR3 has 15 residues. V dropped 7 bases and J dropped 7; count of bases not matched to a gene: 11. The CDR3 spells CASTGGASGANEQFF. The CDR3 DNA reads TGTGCCAGCACCGGGGGGGCTAGCGGGGCAAATGAGCAGTTCTTC.

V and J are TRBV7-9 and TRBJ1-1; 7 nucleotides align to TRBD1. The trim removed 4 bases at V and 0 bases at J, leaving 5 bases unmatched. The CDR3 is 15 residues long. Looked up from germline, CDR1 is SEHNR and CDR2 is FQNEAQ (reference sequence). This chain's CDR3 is CASSSPGQLNTEAFF. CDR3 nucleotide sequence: TGTGCCAGCAGCTCACCGGGACAGTTGAACACTGAAGCTTTCTTT.

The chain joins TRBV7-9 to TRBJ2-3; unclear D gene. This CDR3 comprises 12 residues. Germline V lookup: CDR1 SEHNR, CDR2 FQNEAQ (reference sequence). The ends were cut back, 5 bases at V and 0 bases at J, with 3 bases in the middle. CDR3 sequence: CASSRSTDTQYF. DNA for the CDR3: TGTGCCAGCAGCCGGAGCACAGATACGCAGTATTTT.

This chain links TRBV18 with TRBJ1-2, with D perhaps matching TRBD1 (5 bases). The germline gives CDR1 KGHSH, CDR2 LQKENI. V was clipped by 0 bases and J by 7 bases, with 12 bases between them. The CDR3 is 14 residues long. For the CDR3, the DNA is TGTGCCAGCTCACCACCCGGCAGGGTTAGTGGCTACACCTTC. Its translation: CASSPPGRVSGYTF.

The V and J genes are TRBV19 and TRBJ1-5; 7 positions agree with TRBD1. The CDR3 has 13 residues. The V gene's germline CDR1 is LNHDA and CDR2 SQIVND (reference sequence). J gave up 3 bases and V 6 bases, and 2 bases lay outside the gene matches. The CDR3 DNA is TGTGCCAGTAGGGGGACAGTCAATCAGCCCCAGCATTTT. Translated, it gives CASRGTVNQPQHF.

CDR3 region: CASSLQGLGETQYF. In nucleotides, the CDR3 is TGTGCCAGCAGTTTACAGGGGTTGGGGGAGACCCAGTACTTC. The rearrangement joins TRBV28 to TRBJ2-5, with a possible D match to TRBD1 (6 bases). Trimming shortened V by 2 bases and J by 5 bases, and 12 bases separated the two germline ends. Germline V gene sequence: CDR1 MDHEN, CDR2 SYDVKM. The CDR3 runs 14 residues.

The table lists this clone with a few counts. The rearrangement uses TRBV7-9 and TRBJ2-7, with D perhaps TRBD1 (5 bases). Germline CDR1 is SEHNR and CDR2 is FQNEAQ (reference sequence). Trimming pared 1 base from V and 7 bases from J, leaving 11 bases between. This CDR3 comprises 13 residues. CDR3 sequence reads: CASSLEGVGEQYF. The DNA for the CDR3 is TGTGCCAGCAGCTTAGAAGGGGTAGGGGAGCAGTACTTC.

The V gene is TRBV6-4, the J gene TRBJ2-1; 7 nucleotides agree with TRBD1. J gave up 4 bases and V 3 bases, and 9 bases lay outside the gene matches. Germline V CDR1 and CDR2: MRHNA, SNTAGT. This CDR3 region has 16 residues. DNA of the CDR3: TGTGCCAGCAGTGATTTGGGGCAGGGGGTGTACAATGAGCAGTTCTTC. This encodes CASSDLGQGVYNEQFF.

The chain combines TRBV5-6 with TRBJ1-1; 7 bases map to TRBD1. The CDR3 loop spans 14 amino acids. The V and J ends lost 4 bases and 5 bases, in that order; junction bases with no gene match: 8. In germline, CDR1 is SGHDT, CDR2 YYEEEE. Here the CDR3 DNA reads TGTGCCAGCAGCCCGGACAGGTGGAATACTGAAGCTTTCTTT. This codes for CASSPDRWNTEAFF.

The DNA of the CDR3 is TGTGCCAGCACCAATGGGGGGGAGGCGGACGAGCAGTACTTC. This encodes CASTNGGEADEQYF. The rearrangement joins TRBV28 to TRBJ2-7, with 7 bases aligning to TRBD2. This CDR3 has 14 amino acids. CDR1 and CDR2 from the germline V gene are MDHEN and SYDVKM. V dropped 7 bases and J dropped 5; count of bases not matched to a gene: 11.

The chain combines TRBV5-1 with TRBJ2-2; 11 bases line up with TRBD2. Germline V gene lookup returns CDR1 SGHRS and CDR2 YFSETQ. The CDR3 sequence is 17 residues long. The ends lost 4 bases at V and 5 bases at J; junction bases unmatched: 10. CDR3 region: CASSLKGTSGKTGELFF. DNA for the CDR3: TGCGCCAGCAGCCTCAAGGGGACTAGCGGAAAAACCGGGGAGCTGTTTTTT. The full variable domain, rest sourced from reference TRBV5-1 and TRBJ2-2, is KAGVTQTPRYLIKTRGQQVTLSCSPISGHRSVSWYQQTPGQGLQFLFEYFSETQRNKGNFPGRFSGRQFSNSRSEMNVSTLELGDSALYLCASSLKGTSGKTGELFFGEGSRLTVL.

CDR3 DNA: TGTGCCAGCAGCTCGCGGTCGGGGGCGGGGGCAGCCTACGAGCAGTACTTC. Its protein is CASSSRSGAGAAYEQYF. The chain employs TRBV11-2 and TRBJ2-7; D is perhaps TRBD2 (7 bases). Germline V gives CDR1 SGHAT, CDR2 FQNNGV. The V gene lost 4 bases and the J gene lost 2 bases, with 21 bases spanning the gap. This CDR3 has 17 amino acids.

CDR3 in DNA: TGTGCCAGCAGCTTAGCTGCGGGTGACTATGGCTACACCTTC. Residues: CASSLAAGDYGYTF. This chain connects TRBV7-9 to TRBJ1-2; no firm D call. The length of the CDR3 is 14 residues. Germline V gene data show CDR1 as SEHNR and CDR2 as FQNEAQ (reference sequence). V gave up 0 bases and J gave up 3 bases, with 8 bases separating them.

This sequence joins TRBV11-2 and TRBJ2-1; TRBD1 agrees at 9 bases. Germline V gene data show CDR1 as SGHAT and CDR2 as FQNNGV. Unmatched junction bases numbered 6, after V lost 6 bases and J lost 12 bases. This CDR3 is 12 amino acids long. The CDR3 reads CASSPQDRGQFF. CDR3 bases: TGTGCCAGCAGTCCTCAGGACAGGGGGCAGTTCTTC. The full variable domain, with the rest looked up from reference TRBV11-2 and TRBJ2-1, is EAGVAQSPRYKIIEKRQSVAFWCNPISGHATLYWYQQILGQGPKLLIQFQNNGVVDDSQLPKDRFSAERLKGVDSTLKIQPAKLEDSAVYLCASSPQDRGQFFGPGTRLTVL.

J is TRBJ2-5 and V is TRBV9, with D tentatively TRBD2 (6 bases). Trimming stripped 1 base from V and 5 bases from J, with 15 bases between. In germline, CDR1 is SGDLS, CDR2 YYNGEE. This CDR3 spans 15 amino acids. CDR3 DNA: TGTGCCAGCAGCGTAACCGGACTATACTCTGAGACCCAGTACTTC. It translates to CASSVTGLYSETQYF.

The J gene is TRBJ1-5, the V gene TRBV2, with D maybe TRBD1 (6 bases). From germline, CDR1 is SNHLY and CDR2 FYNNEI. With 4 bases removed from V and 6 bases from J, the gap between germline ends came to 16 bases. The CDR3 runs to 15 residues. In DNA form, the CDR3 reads TGTGCCAGCAGTGTTTTTGGGGGCGCTTTTCAGCCCCAGCATTTT. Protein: CASSVFGGAFQPQHF. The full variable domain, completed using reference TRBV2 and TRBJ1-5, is EPEVTQTPSHQVTQMGQEVILRCVPISNHLYFYWYRQILGQKVEFLVSFYNNEISEKSEIFDDQFSVERPDGSNFTLKIRSTKLEDSAMYFCASSVFGGAFQPQHFGDGTRLSIL.

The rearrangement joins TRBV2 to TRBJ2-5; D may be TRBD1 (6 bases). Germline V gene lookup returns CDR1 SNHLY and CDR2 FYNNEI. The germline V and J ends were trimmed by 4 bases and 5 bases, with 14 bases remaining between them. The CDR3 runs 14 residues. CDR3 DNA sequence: TGTGCCAGCAGTGGAAGCCTACAGGGCGAGACCCAGTACTTC. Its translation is CASSGSLQGETQYF.

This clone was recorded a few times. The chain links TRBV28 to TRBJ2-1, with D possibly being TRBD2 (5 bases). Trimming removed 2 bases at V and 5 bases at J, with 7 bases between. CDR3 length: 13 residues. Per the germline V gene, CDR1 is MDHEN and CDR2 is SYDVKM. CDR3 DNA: TGTGCCAGCAGTTTACCTAGCAACAATGAGCAGTTCTTC. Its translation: CASSLPSNNEQFF.

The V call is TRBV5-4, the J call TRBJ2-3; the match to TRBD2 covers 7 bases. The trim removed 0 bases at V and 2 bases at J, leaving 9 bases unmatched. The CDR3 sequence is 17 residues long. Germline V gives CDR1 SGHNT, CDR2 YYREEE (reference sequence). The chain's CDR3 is CASSLAASGDFTDTQYF. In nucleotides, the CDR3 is TGTGCCAGCAGCTTGGCGGCGAGCGGGGATTTCACAGATACGCAGTATTTT.